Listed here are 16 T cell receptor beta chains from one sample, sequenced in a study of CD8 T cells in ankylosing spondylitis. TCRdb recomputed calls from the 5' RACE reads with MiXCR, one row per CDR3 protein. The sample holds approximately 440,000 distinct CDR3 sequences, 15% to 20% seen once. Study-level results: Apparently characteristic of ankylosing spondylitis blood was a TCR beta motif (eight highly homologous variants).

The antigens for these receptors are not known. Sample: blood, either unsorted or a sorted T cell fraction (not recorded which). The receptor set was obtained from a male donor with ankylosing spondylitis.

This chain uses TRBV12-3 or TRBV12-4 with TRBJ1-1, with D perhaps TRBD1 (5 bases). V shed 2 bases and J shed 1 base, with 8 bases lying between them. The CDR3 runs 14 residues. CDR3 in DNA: TGTGCCAGCAGTTTAAGGGGTAGGAACACTGAAGCTTTCTTT. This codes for CASSLRGRNTEAFF.

The CDR3, as DNA: TGTGCCAGCAGTTTGGGCAGCTATAGCAATCAGCCCCAGCATTTT. Translation gives CASSLGSYSNQPQHF. The V and J genes are TRBV12-3 or TRBV12-4 and TRBJ1-5; D gene ambiguous. The V end lost 3 bases, the J end lost 0 bases, and 9 bases lay between the germline ends. The CDR3 totals 15 residues.

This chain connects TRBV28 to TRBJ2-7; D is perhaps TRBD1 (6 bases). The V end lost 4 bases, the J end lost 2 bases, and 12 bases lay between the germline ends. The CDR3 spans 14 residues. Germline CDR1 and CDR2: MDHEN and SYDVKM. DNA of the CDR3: TGTGCCAGCAGTTCCGGGACACACGCCTACGAGCAGTACTTC. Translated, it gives CASSSGTHAYEQYF.

CDR3 region: CASRPVPDTGELFF. CDR3 nucleotide sequence: TGCGCCAGCAGGCCCGTGCCCGACACCGGGGAGCTGTTTTTT. V is TRBV5-1 and J is TRBJ2-2; D is ambiguous. CDR1 is SGHRS, CDR2 YFSETQ, per germline. V gave up 5 bases and J gave up 3 bases, with 11 bases separating them. The CDR3 consists of 14 residues.

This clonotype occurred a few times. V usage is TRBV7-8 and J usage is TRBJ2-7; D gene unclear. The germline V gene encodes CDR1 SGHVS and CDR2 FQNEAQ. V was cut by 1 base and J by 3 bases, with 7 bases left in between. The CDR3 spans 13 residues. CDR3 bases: TGTGCCAGCAGCTTAGACGTCCGCTACGAGCAGTACTTC. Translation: CASSLDVRYEQYF.

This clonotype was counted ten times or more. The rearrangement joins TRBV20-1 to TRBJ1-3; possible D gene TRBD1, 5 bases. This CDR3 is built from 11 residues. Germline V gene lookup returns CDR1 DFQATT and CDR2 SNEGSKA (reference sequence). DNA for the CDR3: TGCATGGGGACGGCTGGAAACACCATATATTTT. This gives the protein CMGTAGNTIYF.

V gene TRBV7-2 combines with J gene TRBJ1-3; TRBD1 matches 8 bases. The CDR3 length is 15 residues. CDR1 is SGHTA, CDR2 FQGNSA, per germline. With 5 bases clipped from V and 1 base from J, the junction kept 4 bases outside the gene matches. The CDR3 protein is CASSRTGTSGNTIYF. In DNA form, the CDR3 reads TGTGCCAGCAGCAGGACAGGGACGTCTGGAAACACCATATATTTT. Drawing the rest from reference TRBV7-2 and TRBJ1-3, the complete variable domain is GAGVSQSPSNKVTEKGKDVELRCDPISGHTALYWYRQSLGQGLEFLIYFQGNSAPDKSGLPSDRFSAERTGGSVSTLTIQRTQQEDSAVYLCASSRTGTSGNTIYFGEGSWLTVV.

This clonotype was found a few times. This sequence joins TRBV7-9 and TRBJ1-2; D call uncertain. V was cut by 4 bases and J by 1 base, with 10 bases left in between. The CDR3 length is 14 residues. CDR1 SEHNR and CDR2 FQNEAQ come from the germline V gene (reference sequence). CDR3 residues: CASSYMTVNYGYTF. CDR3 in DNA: TGTGCCAGCAGCTACATGACGGTTAACTATGGCTACACCTTC.

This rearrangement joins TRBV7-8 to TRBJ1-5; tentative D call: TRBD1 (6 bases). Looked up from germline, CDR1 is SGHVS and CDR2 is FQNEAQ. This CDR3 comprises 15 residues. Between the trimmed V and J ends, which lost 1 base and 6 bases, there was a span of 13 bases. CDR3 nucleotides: TGTGCCAGCAGCTTAGGTGGGGGGGCTGGTCAGCCCCAGCATTTT. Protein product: CASSLGGGAGQPQHF.

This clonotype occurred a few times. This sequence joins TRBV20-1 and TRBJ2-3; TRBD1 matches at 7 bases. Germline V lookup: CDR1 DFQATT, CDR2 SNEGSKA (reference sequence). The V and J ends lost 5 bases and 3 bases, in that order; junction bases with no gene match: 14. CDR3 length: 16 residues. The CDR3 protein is CSAAPHRLTGTDTQYF. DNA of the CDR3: TGCAGTGCTGCCCCCCACCGCCTGACAGGGACAGATACGCAGTATTTT.

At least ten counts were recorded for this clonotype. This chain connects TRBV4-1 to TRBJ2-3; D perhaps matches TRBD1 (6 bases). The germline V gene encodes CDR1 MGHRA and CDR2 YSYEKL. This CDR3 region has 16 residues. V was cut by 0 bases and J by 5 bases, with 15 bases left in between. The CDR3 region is CASSQEARDTGDTQYF. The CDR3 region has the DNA TGCGCCAGCAGCCAAGAGGCCCGGGACACAGGAGATACGCAGTATTTT.

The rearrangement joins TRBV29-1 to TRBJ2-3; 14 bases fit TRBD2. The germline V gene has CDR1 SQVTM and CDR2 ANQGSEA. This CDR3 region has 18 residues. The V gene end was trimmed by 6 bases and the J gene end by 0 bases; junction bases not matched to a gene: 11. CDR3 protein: CSVRGLAGAETSTDTQYF. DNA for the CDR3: TGCAGCGTCCGGGGACTAGCGGGAGCGGAAACTAGCACAGATACGCAGTATTTT.

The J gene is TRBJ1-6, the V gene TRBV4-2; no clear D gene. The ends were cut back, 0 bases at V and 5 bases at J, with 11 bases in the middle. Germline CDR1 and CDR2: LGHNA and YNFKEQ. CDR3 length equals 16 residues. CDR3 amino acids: CASSQDQGNNNSPLHF. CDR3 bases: TGTGCCAGCAGCCAAGATCAAGGGAATAATAATTCACCCCTCCACTTT.

The CDR3 is CSVGAWGANTEAFF. The CDR3 nucleotides read TGCAGCGTTGGAGCGTGGGGAGCCAACACTGAAGCTTTCTTT. This chain connects TRBV29-1 to TRBJ1-1; D gene uncertain. This CDR3 region has 14 residues. From germline, CDR1 is SQVTM and CDR2 ANQGSEA. With 4 bases removed from V and 2 bases from J, the gap between germline ends came to 14 bases. Complete variable domain (other parts from reference TRBV29-1 and TRBJ1-1): SAVISQKPSRDICQRGTSLTIQCQVDSQVTMMFWYRQQPGQSLTLIATANQGSEATYESGFVIDKFPISRPNLTFSTLTVSNMSPEDSSIYLCSVGAWGANTEAFFGQGTRLTVV.

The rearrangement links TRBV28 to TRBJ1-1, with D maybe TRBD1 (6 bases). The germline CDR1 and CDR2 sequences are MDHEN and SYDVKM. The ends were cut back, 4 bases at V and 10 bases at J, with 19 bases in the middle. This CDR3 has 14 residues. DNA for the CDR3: TGTGCCAGCAGTTCGACCGGGACACTACTCGGAGCTTTCTTT. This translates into CASSSTGTLLGAFF.

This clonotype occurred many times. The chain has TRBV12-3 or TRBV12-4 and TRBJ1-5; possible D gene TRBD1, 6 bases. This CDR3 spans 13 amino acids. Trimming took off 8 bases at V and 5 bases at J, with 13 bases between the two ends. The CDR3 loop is CASEGGGDQPQHF. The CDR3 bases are TGTGCCAGCGAGGGGGGTGGCGATCAGCCCCAGCATTTT.